Here is one TCR beta chain with its context. This entry is derived from a study of blood T cell repertoires in COVID-19. Study as a whole: Sample material is recorded as cDNA or gDNA derived from T cells, B-cell-depleted T cells, or PBMCs.

Original methodology: Nucleated cell number was recorded as an estimate derived from reference gene primer amplification. The repertoire was sequenced with immunoSEQ multiplex PCR; TCRdb's copy has only in-frame clones and lacks some. The V and J calls and clone size are taken from that table; D and trimming were inferred from the DNA. The data hold 250,000 to 300,000 clones, with 91% observed a single time. Across under 25 US areas, participants ranged in age from roughly 18 to 95 years. V dropped 4 bases and J dropped 7; count of bases not matched to a gene: 8. The CDR3 contains 15 residues. Per germline, CDR1 LGHDT and CDR2 YNNKEL (reference sequence).

The receptor was isolated from a human donor in a cohort exposed to, infected with or recovered from COVID-19 (not recorded which). The donor label of this sample is uncertain. Sequencing was carried out using PBMCs or T cells enriched from blood (not recorded which). This chain joins TRBV3-1 (or the pseudogene TRBV3-2) and TRBJ2-3; 10 bases are shared with TRBD2. The CDR3 region is CASSLSAGGPHTQYF. As DNA, the CDR3 is TGTGCCAGCAGCCTCTCAGCGGGGGGGCCACATACGCAGTATTTT.